This TCR beta chain was observed in a study of shared clonotypes between healthy human individuals. Study-level information: Donor ages ranged 18 to 49 years: a couple of women, a few men. The study used three CD4 naive, three CD4 memory, two CD8 naive and one CD8 memory plate per donor.

The deep-level immunoSEQ assay was used. The assay was immunoSEQ multiplex PCR, and TCRdb's table has in-frame clones only and misses some. Of about 2 million clones in the sample, over 85% are singletons; the top ten hold roughly 0.13%. Of note for this clone: What it binds is unknown.

V dropped 3 bases and J dropped 0 bases, with 9 bases sitting between them. Per the germline V gene, CDR1 is MNHNY and CDR2 is SVGAGI (reference sequence). This CDR3 spans 15 amino acids. Study-level points and caveats: A limitation of the genetic and exposure-history diversity represented arose from few donors.

The chain recombines TRBV6-6 with TRBJ1-5, with D hard to call. The sequence came from a man between 18 and 29 years old in good health. The source material was naive CD4+ T cells sorted from blood. The subset is: CD45RA+ positively selected. The CDR3 DNA reads as TGTGCCAGCAGTTATCCCGAACCTAGCAATCAGCCCCAGCATTTT. Its translation is CASSYPEPSNQPQHF.